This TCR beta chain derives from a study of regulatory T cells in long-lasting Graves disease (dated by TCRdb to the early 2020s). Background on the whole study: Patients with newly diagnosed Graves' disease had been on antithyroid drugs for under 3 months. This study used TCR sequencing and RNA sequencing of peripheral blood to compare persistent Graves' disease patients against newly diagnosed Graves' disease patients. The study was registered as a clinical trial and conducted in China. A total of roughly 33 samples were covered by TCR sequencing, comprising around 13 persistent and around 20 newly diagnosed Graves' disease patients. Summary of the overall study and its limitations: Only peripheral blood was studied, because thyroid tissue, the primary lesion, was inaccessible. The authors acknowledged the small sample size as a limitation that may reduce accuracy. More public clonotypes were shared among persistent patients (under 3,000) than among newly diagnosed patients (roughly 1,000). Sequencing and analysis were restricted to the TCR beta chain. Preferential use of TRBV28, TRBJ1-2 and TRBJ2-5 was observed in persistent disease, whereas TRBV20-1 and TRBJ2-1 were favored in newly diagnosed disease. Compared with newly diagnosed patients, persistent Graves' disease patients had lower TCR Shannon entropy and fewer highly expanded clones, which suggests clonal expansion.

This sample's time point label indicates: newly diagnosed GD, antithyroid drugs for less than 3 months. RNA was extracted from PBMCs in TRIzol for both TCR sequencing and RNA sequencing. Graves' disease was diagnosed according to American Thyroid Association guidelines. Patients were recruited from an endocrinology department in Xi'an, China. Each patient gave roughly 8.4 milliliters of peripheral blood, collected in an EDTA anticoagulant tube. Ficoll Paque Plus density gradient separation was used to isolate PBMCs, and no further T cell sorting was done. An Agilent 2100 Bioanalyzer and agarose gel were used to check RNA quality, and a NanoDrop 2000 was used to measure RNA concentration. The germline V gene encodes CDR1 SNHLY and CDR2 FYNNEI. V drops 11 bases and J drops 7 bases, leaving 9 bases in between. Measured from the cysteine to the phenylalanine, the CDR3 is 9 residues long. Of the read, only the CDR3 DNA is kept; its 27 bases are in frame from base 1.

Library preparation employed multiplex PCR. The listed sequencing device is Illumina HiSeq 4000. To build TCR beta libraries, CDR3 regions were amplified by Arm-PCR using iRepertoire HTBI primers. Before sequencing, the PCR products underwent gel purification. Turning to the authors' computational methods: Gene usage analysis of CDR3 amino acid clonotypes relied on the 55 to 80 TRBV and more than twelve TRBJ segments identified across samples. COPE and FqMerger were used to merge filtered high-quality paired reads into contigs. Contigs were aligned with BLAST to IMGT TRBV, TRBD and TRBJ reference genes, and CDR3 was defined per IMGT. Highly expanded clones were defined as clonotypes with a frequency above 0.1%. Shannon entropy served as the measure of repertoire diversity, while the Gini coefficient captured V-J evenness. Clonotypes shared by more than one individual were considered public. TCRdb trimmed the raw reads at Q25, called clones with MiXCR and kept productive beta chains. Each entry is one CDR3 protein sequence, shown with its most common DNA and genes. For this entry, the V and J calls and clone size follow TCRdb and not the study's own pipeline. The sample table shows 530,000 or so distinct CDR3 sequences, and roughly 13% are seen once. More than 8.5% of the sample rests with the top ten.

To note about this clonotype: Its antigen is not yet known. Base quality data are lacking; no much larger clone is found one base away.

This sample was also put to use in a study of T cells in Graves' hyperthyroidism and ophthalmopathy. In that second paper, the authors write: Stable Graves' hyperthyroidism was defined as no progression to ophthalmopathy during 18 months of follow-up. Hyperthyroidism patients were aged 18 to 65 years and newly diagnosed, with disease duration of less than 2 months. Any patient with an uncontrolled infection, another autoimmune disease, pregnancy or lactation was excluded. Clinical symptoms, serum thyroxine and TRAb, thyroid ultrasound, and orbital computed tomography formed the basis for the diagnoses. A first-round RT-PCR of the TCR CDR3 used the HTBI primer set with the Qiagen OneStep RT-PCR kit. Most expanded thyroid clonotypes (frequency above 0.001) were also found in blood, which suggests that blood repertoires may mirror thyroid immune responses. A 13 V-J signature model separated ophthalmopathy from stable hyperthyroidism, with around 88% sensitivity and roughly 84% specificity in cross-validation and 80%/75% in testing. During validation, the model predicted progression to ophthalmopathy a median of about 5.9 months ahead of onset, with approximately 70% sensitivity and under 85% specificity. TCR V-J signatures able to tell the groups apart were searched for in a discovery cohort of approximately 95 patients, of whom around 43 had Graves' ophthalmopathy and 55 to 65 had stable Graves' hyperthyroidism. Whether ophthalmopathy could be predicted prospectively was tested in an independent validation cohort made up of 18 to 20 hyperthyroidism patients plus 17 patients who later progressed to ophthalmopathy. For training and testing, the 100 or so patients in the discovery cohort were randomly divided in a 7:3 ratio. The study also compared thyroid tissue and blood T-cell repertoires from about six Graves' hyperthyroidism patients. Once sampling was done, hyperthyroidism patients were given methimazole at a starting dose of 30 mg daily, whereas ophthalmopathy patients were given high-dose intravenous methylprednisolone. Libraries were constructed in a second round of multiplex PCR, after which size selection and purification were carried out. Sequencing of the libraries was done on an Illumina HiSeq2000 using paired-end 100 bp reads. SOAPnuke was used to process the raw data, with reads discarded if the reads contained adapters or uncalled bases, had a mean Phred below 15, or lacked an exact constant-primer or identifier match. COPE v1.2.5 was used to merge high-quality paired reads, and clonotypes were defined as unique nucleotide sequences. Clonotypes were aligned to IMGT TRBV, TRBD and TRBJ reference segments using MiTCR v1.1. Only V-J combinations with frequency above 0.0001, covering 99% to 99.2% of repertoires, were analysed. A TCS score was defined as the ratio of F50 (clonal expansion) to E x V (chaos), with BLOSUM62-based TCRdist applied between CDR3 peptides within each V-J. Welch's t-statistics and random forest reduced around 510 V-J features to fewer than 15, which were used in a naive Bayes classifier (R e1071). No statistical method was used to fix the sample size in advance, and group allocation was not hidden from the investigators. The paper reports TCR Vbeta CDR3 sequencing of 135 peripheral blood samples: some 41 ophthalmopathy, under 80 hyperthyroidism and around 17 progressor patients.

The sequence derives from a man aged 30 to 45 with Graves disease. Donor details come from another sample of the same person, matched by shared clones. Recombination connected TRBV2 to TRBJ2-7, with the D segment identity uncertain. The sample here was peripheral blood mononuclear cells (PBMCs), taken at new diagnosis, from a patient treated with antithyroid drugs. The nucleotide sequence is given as TGTGCCGCCTCGGTTGAGCAGTACTTC. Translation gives CAASVEQYF. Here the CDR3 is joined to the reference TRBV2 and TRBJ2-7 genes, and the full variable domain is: EPEVTQTPSHQVTQMGQEVILRCVPISNHLYFYWYRQILGQKVEFLVSFYNNEISEKSEIFDDQFSVERPDGSNFTLKIRSTKLEDSAMYFCAASVEQYFGPGTRLTVT.